Presented here are 18 T cell receptor beta chains from one specimen sequenced in a study of T cells in tuberculosis. Profiled with immunoSEQ multiplex PCR; TCRdb holds only in-frame clones, not every one. The sample carries roughly 35,000 clones, roughly 92% recorded once. Sequenced sample: PBMCs. These receptors were collected from a donor under 30 with latent tuberculosis or without tuberculosis infection.

The chain couples TRBV6-6 to TRBJ1-2; TRBD1 matches at 11 bases. V dropped 5 bases and J dropped 8; count of bases not matched to a gene: 10. From germline, CDR1 is MNHNY and CDR2 SVGAGI (reference sequence). CDR3 length equals 15 residues. The CDR3 nucleotides read TGTGCCAGCAGTCTTACTTCGGGACAGGGGGAAGGCTACACCTTC. It codes for CASSLTSGQGEGYTF.

The chain is built from TRBV10-2 and TRBJ1-2, with a possible D match to TRBD1 (5 bases). This CDR3 contains 14 residues. Germline loops: CDR1 WSHSY, CDR2 SAAADI. V shed 6 bases and J shed 5 bases, with 16 bases lying between them. DNA for the CDR3: TGCGCCAGCAGCGCCTCAGACAGCTTATATGGCTACACCTTC. Amino acids: CASSASDSLYGYTF.

The V and J genes are TRBV7-2 and TRBJ1-4, with 7 bases that match TRBD1. Losses at the gene ends were 5 bases for V and 8 bases for J; bases not matched to a gene: 8. Germline CDR1 is SGHTA and CDR2 is FQGNSA. The CDR3 runs to 14 residues. CDR3 sequence reads: CASSLTRGFEKLFF. The DNA of the CDR3 is TGTGCCAGCAGCCTAACCAGGGGGTTCGAAAAACTGTTTTTT.

V usage is TRBV5-4 and J usage is TRBJ1-3; 12 nucleotides match TRBD1. Germline assignment: CDR1 SGHNT and CDR2 YYREEE (reference sequence). The CDR3 covers 18 residues. V lost 0 bases and J lost 4; bases outside the gene matches: 8. This CDR3 reads CASSLGRDRGLQGNTIYF. The CDR3 DNA follows: TGTGCCAGCAGCTTGGGCCGGGACAGGGGGCTTCAGGGAAACACCATATATTTT.

A note on this clone: The junction departs from germline at one end; a sequencing error may be responsible. The chain is built from TRBV29-1 and TRBJ2-7; 10 bases agree with TRBD2. The germline V gene encodes CDR1 SQVTM and CDR2 ANQGSEA. CDR3 length equals 16 residues. The CDR3 DNA reads as TGCAGCGTGACGCGTTCTAGCGGGGGAGACTCCGACGAGCAGTACTTC. Translation gives CSVTRSSGGDSDEQYF.

This rearrangement joins TRBV10-3 to TRBJ2-7, with TRBD1 identical over 8 bases. Germline trimming cut 3 bases from V and 5 bases from J; bases unmatched to any gene: 18. Germline CDR1 is ENHRY and CDR2 is SYGVKD. The CDR3 has 18 amino acids. The CDR3 nucleotides are TGTGCCATCAGTGATTTTTTTTCCGCGGACAGGGTATGTCACGAGCAGTACTTC. Translation gives CAISDFFSADRVCHEQYF.

This clone was recorded only once. The V and J genes are TRBV11-2 and TRBJ1-1; D is possibly TRBD1 (5 bases). Trimming stripped 4 bases from V and 0 bases from J, with 12 bases between. The CDR3 is 15 amino acids. Germline lookup yields CDR1 SGHAT and CDR2 FQNNGV. As DNA, the CDR3 is TGTGCCAGCAGCTCTACAGGACCTATGAACACTGAAGCTTTCTTT. Translation: CASSSTGPMNTEAFF.

CDR3 loop: CASSPTGIYEQYF. Here the CDR3 DNA reads TGTGCCAGCAGTCCGACAGGAATCTACGAGCAGTACTTC. This chain connects TRBV13 to TRBJ2-7, with a possible D match to TRBD1 (6 bases). CDR1 PRHDT and CDR2 FYEKMQ come from the germline V gene (reference sequence). With 6 bases removed from V and 3 bases from J, the gap between germline ends came to 12 bases. The CDR3 covers 13 residues.

The CDR3 spells CASSLITGRGNEQFF. The CDR3 DNA is TGTGCCAGCAGCTTAATTACGGGGAGGGGCAATGAGCAGTTCTTC. The V gene is TRBV7-2, the J gene TRBJ2-1; 7 bases are shared with TRBD2. Germline V gene data show CDR1 as SGHTA and CDR2 as FQGNSA. With 2 bases clipped from V and 6 bases from J, the junction kept 7 bases outside the gene matches. There are 15 residues in the CDR3.

This chain uses TRBV9 with TRBJ1-2; tentatively, D is TRBD1 (5 bases). Germline values: CDR1 SGDLS, CDR2 YYNGEE. The CDR3 loop spans 15 amino acids. Deletions cut 0 bases from V and 1 base from J, with 10 bases between. The CDR3 DNA is TGTGCCAGCAGCGTAGCTCGACAGAGTAACTATGGCTACACCTTC. This codes for CASSVARQSNYGYTF.

The V gene is TRBV19, the J gene TRBJ2-1; 13 nucleotides agree with TRBD2. Looked up from germline, CDR1 is LNHDA and CDR2 is SQIVND (reference sequence). The CDR3 has 14 amino acids. After removal of 7 bases from V and 7 bases from J, the junction contained 4 bases not matched to a gene. The CDR3 DNA reads as TGTGCCAGTAAACTAGCGGGGGGGCATAATGAGCAGTTCTTC. Its protein is CASKLAGGHNEQFF.

The J gene is TRBJ2-7, the V gene TRBV5-4; a possible D gene is TRBD2 (6 bases). The V gene lost 3 bases and the J gene lost 1 base, with 11 bases spanning the gap. Germline loops: CDR1 SGHNT, CDR2 YYREEE (reference sequence). The CDR3 covers 14 residues. In DNA form, the CDR3 reads TGTGCCAGCAGCTCCGGAGGGATTTCCTACGAGCAGTACTTC. Amino acids: CASSSGGISYEQYF.

The CDR3 DNA follows: TGTGCCAGCAGCTGGGCAGTACTAGCGGGGCGCACCGGGGAGCTGTTTTTT. Protein sequence: CASSWAVLAGRTGELFF. The rearrangement uses TRBV5-6 and TRBJ2-2; 10 nucleotides match TRBD2. Trimming at V came to 3 bases and at J to 4 bases, leaving 9 bases not matched to a gene. Germline V CDR1 and CDR2: SGHDT, YYEEEE. There are 17 residues in the CDR3.

This clone was picked up one time. The rearrangement uses TRBV28 and TRBJ1-2, with unresolved D. Germline V gene sequence: CDR1 MDHEN, CDR2 SYDVKM. V was trimmed by 4 bases and J by 4 bases, leaving 16 bases between them. The CDR3 has 15 residues. The CDR3 sequence: CASSYSSDLSYGYTF. CDR3 nucleotide sequence: TGTGCCAGCAGTTATTCGTCGGACTTAAGCTATGGCTACACCTTC.

This sequence joins TRBV4-3 and TRBJ1-5, with TRBD1 matching over 8 bases. Germline CDR1 is LGHNA and CDR2 is YSLEER. V was clipped by 4 bases and J by 4 bases; unmatched bases: 6. CDR3 size: 15 residues. The CDR3 loop is CASSLSGTGNQPQHF. The CDR3 nucleotides read TGCGCCAGCAGCCTATCCGGGACAGGTAATCAGCCCCAGCATTTT.

This sequence joins TRBV6-5 and TRBJ2-3, with D tentatively TRBD2 (5 bases). Trimming cost V 2 bases and J 5 bases, with 11 bases left between them. The length of the CDR3 is 14 residues. Germline values: CDR1 MNHEY, CDR2 SVGAGI. CDR3 nucleotide sequence: TGTGCCAGCAGTTACCGCCTAGCTTTAGATACGCAGTATTTT. It is translated as CASSYRLALDTQYF.

A few counts support this clone. The V gene is TRBV7-6, the J gene TRBJ1-5; D perhaps matches TRBD1 (6 bases). V was trimmed by 5 bases and J by 2 bases, leaving 10 bases between them. Germline assignment: CDR1 SGHVS and CDR2 FNYEAQ. The CDR3 consists of 14 residues. CDR3 sequence (DNA): TGTGCCAGCAGCCAAGCAGGGGGCAATCAGCCCCAGCATTTT. Encoded protein: CASSQAGGNQPQHF.

The genes are TRBV7-3 and TRBJ2-7; 8 positions match TRBD1. The CDR3 runs to 14 residues. The J segment lost 1 base and the V segment lost 6 bases, leaving 5 bases of the junction unmatched. In germline, CDR1 is SGHTA, CDR2 FQGTGA. The CDR3 spells CASSRRQGSYEQYF. The CDR3 DNA reads TGTGCCAGCAGTCGAAGACAGGGGTCCTACGAGCAGTACTTC. Filled out from reference TRBV7-3 and TRBJ2-7, the complete variable domain reads GAGVSQTPSNKVTEKGKYVELRCDPISGHTALYWYRQSLGQGPEFLIYFQGTGAADDSGLPNDRFFAVRPEGSVSTLKIQRTERGDSAVYLCASSRRQGSYEQYFGPGTRLTVT.